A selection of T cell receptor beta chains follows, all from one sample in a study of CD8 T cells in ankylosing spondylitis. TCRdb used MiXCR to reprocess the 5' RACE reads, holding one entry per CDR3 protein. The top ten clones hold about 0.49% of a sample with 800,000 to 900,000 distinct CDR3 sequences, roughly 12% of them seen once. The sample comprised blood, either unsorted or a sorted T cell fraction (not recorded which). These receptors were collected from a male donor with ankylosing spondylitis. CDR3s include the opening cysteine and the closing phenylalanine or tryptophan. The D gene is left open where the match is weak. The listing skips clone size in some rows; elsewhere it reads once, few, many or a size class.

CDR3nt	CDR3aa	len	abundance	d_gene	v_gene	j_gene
TGTGCCAGCAGCGACTCTAGCGGGCCTTACAATGAGCAGTTCTTC	CASSDSSGPYNEQFF	15	few	TRBD2	TRBV11-1	TRBJ2-1
TGCGCCAGCAGCCAAGATCGGAGACAGCCCCAGCATTTT	CASSQDRRQPQHF	13	many	.	TRBV4-3	TRBJ1-5
TGTGCCAGCAGCGGACAGGGAAATGAGCAGTTCTTC	CASSGQGNEQFF	12	many	TRBD1	TRBV28	TRBJ2-1
TGTGCCAGCAGCTTAAGTGCTAGCGGGGAGACCCAGTACTTC	CASSLSASGETQYF	14	many	TRBD2	TRBV7-9	TRBJ2-5
TGCAGCGTTGATGGGGACTGGGTCACAGATACGCAGTATTTT	CSVDGDWVTDTQYF	14	.	.	TRBV29-1	TRBJ2-3
TGCAGTGCTAGAGACGGGACAGGGAACTACGAGCAGTACTTC	CSARDGTGNYEQYF	14	.	TRBD1	TRBV20-1	TRBJ2-7
TGTGCCAGCAGGCGGAGCGGATCAACCTACGAGCAGTACTTC	CASRRSGSTYEQYF	14	many	.	TRBV7-2	TRBJ2-7
TGTGCCAGCTCACCCTCCGGACACAATGAGCAGTTCTTC	CASSPSGHNEQFF	13	many	.	TRBV18	TRBJ2-1
TGTGCCATCAGTTTCGGACAGGGTGACTATGGCTACACCTTC	CAISFGQGDYGYTF	14	few	TRBD1	TRBV10-3	TRBJ1-2
TGTGCCAGCAGTTACTCGGCCCGATGGGATGTCAATTCACCCCTCCACTTT	CASSYSARWDVNSPLHF	17	.	.	TRBV6-5	TRBJ1-6
TGTGCCAGCAGCGTAGCAGATTTCGGCGTCCTGACTTTC	CASSVADFGVLTF	13	few	.	TRBV9	TRBJ2-6
TGCAGCGTAACAAGGTACCAAGAGACCCAGTACTTC	CSVTRYQETQYF	12	few	.	TRBV29-1	TRBJ2-5
TGTGCCAGCAGCCCCAGTTGGCACTCGGGGTTCTTC	CASSPSWHSGFF	12	.	.	TRBV7-2	TRBJ2-1
TGCAGTGCTAGCCCCACTAGCGGGGCCTACAATGAGCAGTTCTTC	CSASPTSGAYNEQFF	15	many	TRBD2	TRBV20-1	TRBJ2-1
TGTGCCAGCAGTTACGGACTGGGCAGGGGGAGCACAGATACGCAGTATTTT	CASSYGLGRGSTDTQYF	17	.	TRBD1	TRBV6-5	TRBJ2-3